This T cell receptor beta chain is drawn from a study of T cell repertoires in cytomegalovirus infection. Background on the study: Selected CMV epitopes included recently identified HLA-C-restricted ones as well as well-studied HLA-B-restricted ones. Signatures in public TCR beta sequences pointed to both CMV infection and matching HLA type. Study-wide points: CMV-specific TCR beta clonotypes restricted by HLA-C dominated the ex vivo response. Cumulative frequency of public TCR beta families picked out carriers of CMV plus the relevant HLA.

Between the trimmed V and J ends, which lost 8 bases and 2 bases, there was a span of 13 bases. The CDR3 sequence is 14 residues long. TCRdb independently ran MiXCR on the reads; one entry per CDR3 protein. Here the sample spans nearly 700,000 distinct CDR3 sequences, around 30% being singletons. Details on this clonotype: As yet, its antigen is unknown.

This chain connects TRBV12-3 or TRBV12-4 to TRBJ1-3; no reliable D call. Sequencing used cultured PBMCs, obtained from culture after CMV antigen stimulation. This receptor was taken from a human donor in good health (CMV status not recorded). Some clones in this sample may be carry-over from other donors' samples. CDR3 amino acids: CASFPGMAGNTIYF. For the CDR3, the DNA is TGTGCCAGCTTCCCGGGGATGGCTGGAAACACCATATATTTT.